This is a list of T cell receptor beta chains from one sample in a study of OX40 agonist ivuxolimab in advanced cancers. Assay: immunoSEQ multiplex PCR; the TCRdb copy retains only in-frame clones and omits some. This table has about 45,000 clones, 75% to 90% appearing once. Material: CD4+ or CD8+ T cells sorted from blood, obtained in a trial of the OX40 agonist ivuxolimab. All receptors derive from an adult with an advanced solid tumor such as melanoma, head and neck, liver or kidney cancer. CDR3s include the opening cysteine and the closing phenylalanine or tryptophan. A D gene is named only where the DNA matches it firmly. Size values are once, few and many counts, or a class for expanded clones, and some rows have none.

CDR3aa: CASSSDRDTPYEQYF
CDR3nt: TGTGCCAGCAGCTCGGACAGGGATACCCCCTACGAGCAGTACTTC
abundance: -
d_gene: TRBD1
v_gene: TRBV5-4
j_gene: TRBJ2-7

CDR3aa: CASSATGGYGYTF
CDR3nt: TGTGCCAGCAGCGCCACAGGGGGCTATGGCTACACCTTC
abundance: -
d_gene: TRBD1
v_gene: TRBV28
j_gene: TRBJ1-2

CDR3aa: CASSSALSQGSTEAFF
CDR3nt: TGTGCCAGCAGTTCCGCCCTCTCACAGGGGAGCACTGAAGCTTTCTTT
abundance: -
d_gene: TRBD1
v_gene: TRBV7-2
j_gene: TRBJ1-1

CDR3aa: CASSPLLAGGPNDEQFF
CDR3nt: TGTGCCAGCAGTCCACTACTAGCGGGAGGGCCTAATGATGAGCAGTTCTTC
abundance: -
d_gene: TRBD2
v_gene: TRBV27
j_gene: TRBJ2-1

CDR3aa: CASFRGGYTF
CDR3nt: TGTGCCAGTTTCAGGGGGGGCTACACCTTC
abundance: once
d_gene: TRBD1
v_gene: TRBV19
j_gene: TRBJ1-2

CDR3aa: CASRTTVNTEAFF
CDR3nt: TGTGCCAGCAGAACGACAGTCAACACTGAAGCTTTCTTT
abundance: -
d_gene: -
v_gene: TRBV6-6
j_gene: TRBJ1-1

CDR3aa: CASSLGPVAYEQYF
CDR3nt: TGTGCCAGCAGCCTCGGACCGGTCGCCTACGAGCAGTACTTC
abundance: -
d_gene: -
v_gene: TRBV9
j_gene: TRBJ2-7

CDR3aa: CASSLPLNDAADTQYF
CDR3nt: TGTGCCAGCAGCTTACCTTTGAACGACGCCGCAGATACGCAGTATTTT
abundance: -
d_gene: -
v_gene: TRBV7-8
j_gene: TRBJ2-3

CDR3aa: CAWGDGLGLYEQYF
CDR3nt: TGTGCCTGGGGGGACGGATTAGGCCTCTACGAGCAGTACTTC
abundance: -
d_gene: -
v_gene: TRBV30
j_gene: TRBJ2-7

CDR3aa: CASSSGEYSYEQYF
CDR3nt: TGTGCCAGCAGTTCTGGGGAATACTCCTACGAGCAGTACTTC
abundance: -
d_gene: -
v_gene: TRBV6-5
j_gene: TRBJ2-7

CDR3aa: CASSFQAGGPTGELFF
CDR3nt: TGTGCCAGCAGCTTTCAAGCGGGGGGGCCTACCGGGGAGCTGTTTTTT
abundance: -
d_gene: TRBD2
v_gene: TRBV5-4
j_gene: TRBJ2-2

CDR3aa: CASSLEVRPTESYEQYF
CDR3nt: TGTGCCAGCAGCTTAGAGGTTAGGCCTACAGAGTCCTACGAGCAGTACTTC
abundance: many
d_gene: -
v_gene: TRBV11-3
j_gene: TRBJ2-7

CDR3aa: CASSLGQVNEQFF
CDR3nt: TGTGCCAGCAGTTTAGGACAGGTCAATGAGCAGTTCTTC
abundance: -
d_gene: TRBD1
v_gene: TRBV27
j_gene: TRBJ2-1

CDR3aa: CASSLRGPDTQYF
CDR3nt: TGTGCCAGCTCGCTCAGGGGGCCAGATACGCAGTATTTT
abundance: -
d_gene: TRBD1
v_gene: TRBV18
j_gene: TRBJ2-3

CDR3aa: CASSTTSGFSSGANVLTF
CDR3nt: TGTGCCAGCAGTACTACTAGCGGGTTCAGCTCTGGGGCCAACGTCCTGACTTTC
abundance: large
d_gene: TRBD2
v_gene: TRBV11-2
j_gene: TRBJ2-6

CDR3aa: CASSLDRAYEQYF
CDR3nt: TGTGCCAGCAGCTTGGACAGGGCTTACGAGCAGTACTTC
abundance: -
d_gene: TRBD1
v_gene: TRBV11-2
j_gene: TRBJ2-7

CDR3aa: CASSSRGRWEQYF
CDR3nt: TGTGCCAGCAGCTCCAGGGGGAGATGGGAGCAGTACTTC
abundance: -
d_gene: TRBD1
v_gene: TRBV11-3
j_gene: TRBJ2-7

CDR3aa: CASSGTSGPYEQYF
CDR3nt: TGTGCCAGCAGCGGGACTAGCGGGCCCTACGAGCAGTACTTC
abundance: -
d_gene: TRBD2
v_gene: TRBV13
j_gene: TRBJ2-7

CDR3aa: CASSLGWGTDTQYF
CDR3nt: TGTGCCAGCAGCTTGGGATGGGGGACAGATACGCAGTATTTT
abundance: -
d_gene: -
v_gene: TRBV9
j_gene: TRBJ2-3

CDR3aa: CAINADILYEQYF
CDR3nt: TGTGCCATCAACGCGGACATTCTGTACGAGCAGTACTTC
abundance: -
d_gene: -
v_gene: TRBV10-3
j_gene: TRBJ2-7

CDR3aa: CASSSLTQGANVLTF
CDR3nt: TGCGCCAGCAGCTCTTTGACGCAAGGGGCCAACGTCCTGACTTTC
abundance: -
d_gene: -
v_gene: TRBV5-1
j_gene: TRBJ2-6

CDR3aa: CASSLESGGYNEQFF
CDR3nt: TGTGCCAGCAGCTTAGAGAGCGGGGGGTACAATGAGCAGTTCTTC
abundance: many
d_gene: TRBD2
v_gene: TRBV7-9
j_gene: TRBJ2-1

CDR3aa: CASSEGTSDIYFSPLHF
CDR3nt: TGTGCCAGCAGTGAAGGGACCTCCGATATATATTTTTCACCCCTCCACTTT
abundance: -
d_gene: -
v_gene: TRBV6-1
j_gene: TRBJ1-6

CDR3aa: CASSSGTGVYEQYF
CDR3nt: TGCGCCAGCAGCTCCGGGACAGGGGTCTACGAGCAGTACTTC
abundance: -
d_gene: TRBD1
v_gene: TRBV5-1
j_gene: TRBJ2-7

CDR3aa: CASSEFMENIQYF
CDR3nt: TGTGCCAGCAGTGAATTCATGGAAAACATTCAGTACTTC
abundance: -
d_gene: -
v_gene: TRBV25-1
j_gene: TRBJ2-4

CDR3aa: CASGGRHMNTEAFF
CDR3nt: TGTGCCAGCGGGGGACGGCACATGAACACTGAAGCTTTCTTT
abundance: -
d_gene: -
v_gene: TRBV28
j_gene: TRBJ1-1

CDR3aa: CASSPGGTEAFF
CDR3nt: TGTGCCAGCAGCCCGGGGGGTACTGAAGCTTTCTTT
abundance: -
d_gene: -
v_gene: TRBV7-8
j_gene: TRBJ1-1

CDR3aa: CASSPRGQGARDTQYF
CDR3nt: TGTGCCAGCAGTCCGCGCGGACAGGGGGCTAGAGATACGCAGTATTTT
abundance: -
d_gene: TRBD1
v_gene: TRBV27
j_gene: TRBJ2-3

CDR3aa: CASGGTTYGYTF
CDR3nt: TGTGCCAGCGGGGGGACAACTTATGGCTACACCTTC
abundance: -
d_gene: -
v_gene: TRBV2
j_gene: TRBJ1-2

CDR3aa: CASSLRLGGRGYGNIQYF
CDR3nt: TGTGCCAGCAGCTTAAGGCTTGGCGGCAGGGGGTATGGAAACATTCAGTACTTC
abundance: -
d_gene: TRBD1
v_gene: TRBV13
j_gene: TRBJ2-4

CDR3aa: CASSTGGVYEQYF
CDR3nt: TGTGCCAGTAGTACGGGGGGAGTTTACGAGCAGTACTTC
abundance: -
d_gene: TRBD2
v_gene: TRBV19
j_gene: TRBJ2-7

CDR3aa: CAISESGGEDGYTF
CDR3nt: TGTGCCATCAGTGAGTCGGGAGGGGAAGATGGCTACACCTTC
abundance: -
d_gene: -
v_gene: TRBV10-3
j_gene: TRBJ1-2

CDR3aa: CASSSGRPDTQYF
CDR3nt: TGTGCCAGCAGTAGCGGGAGGCCAGATACGCAGTATTTT
abundance: -
d_gene: TRBD2
v_gene: TRBV27
j_gene: TRBJ2-3

CDR3aa: CASSALNTGELFF
CDR3nt: TGTGCCAGCAGCGCCCTAAACACCGGGGAGCTGTTTTTT
abundance: -
d_gene: -
v_gene: TRBV7-6
j_gene: TRBJ2-2

CDR3aa: CASSDGGPNTEAFF
CDR3nt: TGTGCCAGCAGCGACGGGGGGCCTAACACTGAAGCTTTCTTT
abundance: -
d_gene: -
v_gene: TRBV13
j_gene: TRBJ1-1

CDR3aa: CVRSLSDNRDREAYEQYF
CDR3nt: TGTGTCAGAAGCTTATCAGACAACCGGGACAGGGAAGCCTACGAGCAGTACTTC
abundance: -
d_gene: -
v_gene: TRBV7-5
j_gene: TRBJ2-7

CDR3aa: CASSERGGTPYEQYF
CDR3nt: TGTGCCAGCAGTGAACGAGGTGGTACACCCTACGAGCAGTACTTC
abundance: -
d_gene: -
v_gene: TRBV6-1
j_gene: TRBJ2-7

CDR3aa: CASSLAGTYEQYF
CDR3nt: TGTGCCAGCAGCTTGGCAGGGACCTACGAGCAGTACTTC
abundance: -
d_gene: -
v_gene: TRBV7-9
j_gene: TRBJ2-7

CDR3aa: CASSDRGFGYEQYF
CDR3nt: TGTGCCAGCAGCGACAGGGGGTTCGGTTACGAGCAGTACTTC
abundance: -
d_gene: TRBD1
v_gene: TRBV7-9
j_gene: TRBJ2-7

CDR3aa: CASSLDPRVEQYF
CDR3nt: TGTGCCAGCAGCTTAGACCCCCGCGTCGAGCAGTACTTC
abundance: -
d_gene: -
v_gene: TRBV7-2
j_gene: TRBJ2-7

CDR3aa: CASSEAVGRSYGYTF
CDR3nt: TGTGCCAGCAGTGAAGCCGTGGGACGGAGCTATGGCTACACCTTC
abundance: -
d_gene: -
v_gene: TRBV6-1
j_gene: TRBJ1-2

CDR3aa: CASSDSSRGGYTF
CDR3nt: TGTGCCAGCAGCGATAGTTCAAGGGGTGGCTACACCTTC
abundance: -
d_gene: -
v_gene: TRBV7-9
j_gene: TRBJ1-2

CDR3aa: CATRGGHTYEQYF
CDR3nt: TGTGCCACCCGGGGGGGGCATACCTACGAGCAGTACTTC
abundance: -
d_gene: TRBD2
v_gene: TRBV7-2
j_gene: TRBJ2-7

CDR3aa: CASIADEGPYGYTF
CDR3nt: TGTGCCTCCATAGCGGACGAGGGACCTTATGGCTACACCTTC
abundance: -
d_gene: -
v_gene: TRBV19
j_gene: TRBJ1-2

CDR3aa: CASSLSMVAGGQFF
CDR3nt: TGTGCCAGCAGTTTATCGATGGTAGCCGGGGGGCAGTTCTTC
abundance: -
d_gene: -
v_gene: TRBV27
j_gene: TRBJ2-1

CDR3aa: CATSGAINQPQHF
CDR3nt: TGTGCCACCAGCGGGGCTATCAATCAGCCCCAGCATTTT
abundance: -
d_gene: -
v_gene: TRBV15
j_gene: TRBJ1-5

CDR3aa: CASSQSGRYYEQYF
CDR3nt: TGTGCCAGCAGCCAATCCGGACGATATTACGAGCAGTACTTC
abundance: -
d_gene: -
v_gene: TRBV14
j_gene: TRBJ2-7

CDR3aa: CATRGIGNTQYF
CDR3nt: TGTGCCACCAGGGGAATAGGGAATACGCAGTATTTT
abundance: -
d_gene: -
v_gene: TRBV27
j_gene: TRBJ2-3

CDR3aa: CASSVAGSGDTQYF
CDR3nt: TGTGCCAGCAGCGTAGCGGGGAGCGGAGATACGCAGTATTTT
abundance: -
d_gene: -
v_gene: TRBV9
j_gene: TRBJ2-3